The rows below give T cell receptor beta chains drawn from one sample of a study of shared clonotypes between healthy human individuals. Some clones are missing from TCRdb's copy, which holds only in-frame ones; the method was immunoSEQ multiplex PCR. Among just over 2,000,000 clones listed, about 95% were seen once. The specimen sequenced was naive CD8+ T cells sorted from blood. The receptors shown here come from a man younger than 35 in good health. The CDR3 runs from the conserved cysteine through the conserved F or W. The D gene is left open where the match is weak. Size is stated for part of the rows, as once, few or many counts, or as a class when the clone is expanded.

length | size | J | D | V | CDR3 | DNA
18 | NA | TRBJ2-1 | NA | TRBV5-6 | CASSGRGPHRETNNEQFF | TGTGCCAGCAGCGGCCGAGGACCCCACAGAGAAACAAACAATGAGCAGTTCTTC
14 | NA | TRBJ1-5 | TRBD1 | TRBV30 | CAWTLTGGNQPQHF | TGTGCCTGGACTCTGACAGGGGGCAATCAGCCCCAGCATTTT
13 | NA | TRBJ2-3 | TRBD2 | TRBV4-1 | CASSGTIQDTQYF | TGCGCCAGCAGCGGGACTATTCAAGATACGCAGTATTTT
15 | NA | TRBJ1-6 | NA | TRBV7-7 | CASSLAPTYNSPLHF | TGTGCTAGCAGCTTAGCTCCAACCTATAATTCACCCCTCCACTTT
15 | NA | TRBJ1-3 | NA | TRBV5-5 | CASSADGLSGNTIYF | TGTGCCAGCAGCGCGGACGGGCTCTCTGGAAACACCATATATTTT
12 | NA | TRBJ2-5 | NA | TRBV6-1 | CASSDAGETQYF | TGTGCCAGCAGTGACGCCGGAGAGACCCAGTACTTC
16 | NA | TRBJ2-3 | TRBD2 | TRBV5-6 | CASSILAGGSTDTQYF | TGTGCCAGCAGCATACTAGCGGGAGGGAGCACAGATACGCAGTATTTT
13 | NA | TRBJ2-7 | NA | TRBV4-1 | CASSQWVRAEQYF | TGCGCCAGCAGCCAATGGGTTCGGGCCGAGCAGTACTTC
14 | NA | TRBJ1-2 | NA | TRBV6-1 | CASSEINRNYGYTF | TGTGCCAGCAGTGAAATTAACCGCAACTATGGCTACACCTTC
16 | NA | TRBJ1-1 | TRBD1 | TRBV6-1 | CASSEDRGAISAEAFF | TGTGCCAGCAGTGAAGACAGGGGGGCTATAAGCGCTGAAGCTTTCTTT
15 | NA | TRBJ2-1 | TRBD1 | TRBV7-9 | CASSWLTGGVYEQFF | TGTGCCAGCAGCTGGCTTACAGGGGGTGTCTATGAGCAGTTCTTC
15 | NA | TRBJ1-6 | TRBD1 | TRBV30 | CAWSVRDRGNSPLHF | TGTGCCTGGAGTGTAAGGGACAGGGGAAATTCACCCCTCCACTTT
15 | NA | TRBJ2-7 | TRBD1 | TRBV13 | CASSATGTGRYEQYF | TGTGCCAGCAGCGCAACCGGGACAGGGAGATACGAGCAGTACTTC
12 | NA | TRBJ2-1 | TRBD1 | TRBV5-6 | CASSFSGGPPFF | TGTGCCAGCAGCTTCTCAGGGGGACCCCCGTTCTTC
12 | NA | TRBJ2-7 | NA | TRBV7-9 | CASLSRDDEQYF | TGTGCCAGCCTTTCGCGGGATGACGAGCAGTACTTC
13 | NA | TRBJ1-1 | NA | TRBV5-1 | CASRTGSKTEAFF | TGCGCCAGCAGAACAGGGAGTAAGACTGAAGCTTTCTTT
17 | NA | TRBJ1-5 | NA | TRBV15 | CATSRDFQLDSNQPQHF | TGTGCCACCAGCAGAGATTTCCAGTTAGATAGCAATCAGCCCCAGCATTTT
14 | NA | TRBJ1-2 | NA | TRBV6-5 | CASSYAEGYYGYTF | TGTGCCAGCAGTTACGCGGAGGGTTACTATGGCTACACCTTC
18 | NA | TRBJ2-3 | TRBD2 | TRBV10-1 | CASSETREGGRLADTQYF | TGCGCCAGCAGTGAGACGCGGGAGGGCGGAAGGTTGGCAGATACGCAGTATTTT
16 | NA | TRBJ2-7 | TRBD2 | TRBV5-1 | CASSYGLAGSSYEQYF | TGCGCCAGCAGCTACGGACTAGCGGGGAGCTCCTACGAGCAGTACTTC
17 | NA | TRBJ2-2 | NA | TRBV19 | CASMKPTTWGPTGELFF | TGTGCCAGTATGAAACCTACCACCTGGGGTCCTACCGGGGAGCTGTTTTTT
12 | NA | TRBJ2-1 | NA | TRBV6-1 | CASSDGLYEQFF | TGTGCCAGCAGTGACGGATTATACGAGCAGTTCTTC
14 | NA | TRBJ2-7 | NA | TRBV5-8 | CASSLDSGYYEQYF | TGTGCCAGCAGCTTGGACAGTGGGTACTACGAGCAGTACTTC
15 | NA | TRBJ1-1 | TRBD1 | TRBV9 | CASSHDREMNTEAFF | TGTGCCAGCAGCCACGACAGGGAAATGAACACTGAAGCTTTCTTT
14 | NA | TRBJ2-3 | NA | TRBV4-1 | CASSQHRDTDTQYF | TGCGCCAGCAGCCAGCACCGGGACACCGATACGCAGTATTTT
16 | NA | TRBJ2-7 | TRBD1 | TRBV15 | CATSRAGDSRPYEQYF | TGTGCCACCAGCAGAGCCGGGGACAGCCGCCCCTACGAGCAGTACTTC
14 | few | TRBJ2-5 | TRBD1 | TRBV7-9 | CASSSGQGQETQYF | TGTGCCAGCAGCTCCGGACAGGGCCAAGAGACCCAGTACTTC
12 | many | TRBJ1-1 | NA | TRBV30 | CAWSEGDTEAFF | TGTGCCTGGAGTGAGGGGGATACTGAAGCTTTCTTT
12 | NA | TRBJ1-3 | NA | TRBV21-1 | CATGQGKHTIYF | TGTGCCACGGGACAGGGGAAACACACCATATATTTT
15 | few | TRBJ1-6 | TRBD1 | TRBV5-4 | CASSSPGTGGSPLHF | TGTGCCAGCAGCTCTCCCGGGACAGGGGGTTCACCCCTCCACTTT
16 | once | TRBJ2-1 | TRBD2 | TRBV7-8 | CASSPKLAGVGDEQFF | TGTGCCAGCAGCCCCAAACTAGCGGGAGTTGGCGATGAGCAGTTCTTC
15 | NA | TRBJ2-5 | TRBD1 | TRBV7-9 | CASSLLTGLRETQYF | TGTGCCAGCAGCTTACTGACAGGGCTGCGGGAGACCCAGTACTTC
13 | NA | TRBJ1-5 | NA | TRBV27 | CASSLSRSQPQHF | TGTGCCAGCAGTTTATCCAGGAGCCAGCCCCAGCATTTT
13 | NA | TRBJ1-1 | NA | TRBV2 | CASSEFKVTEAFF | TGTGCCAGCAGTGAATTTAAGGTCACTGAAGCTTTCTTT
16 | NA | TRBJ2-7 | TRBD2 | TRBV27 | CASTPSGGAIGYEQYF | TGTGCCAGCACCCCTAGCGGGGGAGCAATCGGCTACGAGCAGTACTTC
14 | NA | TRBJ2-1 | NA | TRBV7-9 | CASSLGLVSNEQFF | TGTGCCAGCAGCTTGGGTCTGGTCAGCAATGAGCAGTTCTTC
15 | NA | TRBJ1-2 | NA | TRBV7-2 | CASSPSRDGGIGYTF | TGTGCCAGCAGCCCAAGCCGGGACGGCGGTATTGGCTACACCTTC
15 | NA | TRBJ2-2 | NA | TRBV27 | CASSPLEGLAGELFF | TGTGCCAGCAGTCCCTTAGAAGGGCTGGCCGGGGAGCTGTTTTTT
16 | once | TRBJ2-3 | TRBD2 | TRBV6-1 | CASSEVRGGALDTQYF | TGTGCCAGCAGTGAAGTTCGCGGGGGGGCCTTAGATACGCAGTATTTT
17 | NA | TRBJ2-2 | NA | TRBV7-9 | CASSLAIHYGDTGELFF | TGTGCCAGCAGCTTAGCGATACATTACGGGGACACCGGGGAGCTGTTTTTT
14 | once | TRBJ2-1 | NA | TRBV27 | CASNPRQVYNEQFF | TGTGCCAGCAATCCTCGACAGGTCTACAATGAGCAGTTCTTC
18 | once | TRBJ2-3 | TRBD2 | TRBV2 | CASSEPFFSGGAADTQYF | TGTGCCAGCAGTGAACCCTTTTTTAGCGGGGGGGCGGCAGATACGCAGTATTTT
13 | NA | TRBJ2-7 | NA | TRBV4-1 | CASSQVGTGEQYF | TGCGCCAGCAGCCAAGTCGGGACCGGCGAGCAGTACTTC
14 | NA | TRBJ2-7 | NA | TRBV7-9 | CASSPPWGPYEQYF | TGTGCCAGCAGCCCCCCATGGGGTCCCTACGAGCAGTACTTC
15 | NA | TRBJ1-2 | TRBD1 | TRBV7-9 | CASSWGETGNYGYTF | TGTGCCAGCAGCTGGGGGGAGACAGGGAACTATGGCTACACCTTC
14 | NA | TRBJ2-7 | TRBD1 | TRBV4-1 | CASSSRDRGYEQYF | TGCGCCAGCAGTTCCCGAGACAGGGGTTACGAGCAGTACTTC
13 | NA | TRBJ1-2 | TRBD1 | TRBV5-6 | CASSWTGMDGYTF | TGTGCCAGCAGCTGGACAGGGATGGATGGCTACACCTTC
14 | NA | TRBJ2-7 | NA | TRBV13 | CASSLEGDGLAQYF | TGTGCCAGCAGCTTAGAAGGAGACGGGTTGGCGCAGTACTTC
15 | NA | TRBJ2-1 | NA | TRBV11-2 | CASSSERISYNEQFF | TGTGCCAGCAGCTCAGAGCGGATCTCCTACAATGAGCAGTTCTTC
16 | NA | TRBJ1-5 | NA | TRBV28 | CASRSTWGYSNQPQHF | TGTGCCAGCAGATCCACTTGGGGATATAGCAATCAGCCCCAGCATTTT
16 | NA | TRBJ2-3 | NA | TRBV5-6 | CASSLAAGWITDTQYF | TGTGCCAGCAGCTTGGCGGCAGGATGGATCACAGATACGCAGTATTTT
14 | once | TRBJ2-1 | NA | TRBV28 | CASSRDSTGNEQFF | TGTGCCAGCAGTAGGGACTCGACCGGGAATGAGCAGTTCTTC
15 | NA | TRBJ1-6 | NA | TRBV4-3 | CASSQESALNSPLHF | TGCGCCAGCAGCCAAGAGTCAGCTTTGAATTCACCCCTCCACTTT